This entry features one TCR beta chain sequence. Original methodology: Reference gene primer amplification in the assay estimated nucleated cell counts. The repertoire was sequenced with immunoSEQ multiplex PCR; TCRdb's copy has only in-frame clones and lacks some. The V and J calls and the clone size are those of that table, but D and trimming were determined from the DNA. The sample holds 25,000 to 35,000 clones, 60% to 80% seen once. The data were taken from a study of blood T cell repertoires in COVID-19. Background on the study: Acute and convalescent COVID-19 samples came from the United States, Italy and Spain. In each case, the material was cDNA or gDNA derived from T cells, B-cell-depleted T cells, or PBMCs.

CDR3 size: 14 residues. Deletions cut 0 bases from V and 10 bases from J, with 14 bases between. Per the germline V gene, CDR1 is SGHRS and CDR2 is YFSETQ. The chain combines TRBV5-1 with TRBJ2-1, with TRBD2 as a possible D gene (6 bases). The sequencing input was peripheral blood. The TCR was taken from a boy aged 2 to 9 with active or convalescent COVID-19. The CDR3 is CASSLGGTVFEQFF. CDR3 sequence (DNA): TGCGCCAGCAGCTTGGGGGGGACTGTATTCGAGCAGTTCTTC. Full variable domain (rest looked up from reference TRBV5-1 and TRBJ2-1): KAGVTQTPRYLIKTRGQQVTLSCSPISGHRSVSWYQQTPGQGLQFLFEYFSETQRNKGNFPGRFSGRQFSNSRSEMNVSTLELGDSALYLCASSLGGTVFEQFFGPGTRLTVL.